A single count supports the clone carrying this T cell receptor beta chain. V lost 3 bases and J lost 6, with 12 bases in between. Germline V gives CDR1 SGDLS, CDR2 YYNGEE. The CDR3 runs 13 residues. The record originates from a study of blood T cell repertoires in COVID-19. Clones were sequenced by immunoSEQ multiplex PCR, and TCRdb holds only the in-frame ones, with some missing. The sample holds a few hundred thousand clones, 82% seen once. This chain uses TRBV9 with TRBJ1-1, with TRBD1 as a possible D gene (6 bases). The TCR originated in a young woman with acute or convalescent COVID-19. Input material: peripheral blood. The CDR3 loop reads CASSGGGGAEAFF. CDR3 DNA sequence: TGTGCCAGCAGCGGAGGTGGGGGCGCTGAAGCTTTCTTT.